A selection of T cell receptor beta chains follows, all from one sample in a study of blood T cell repertoires in COVID-19. Clones were read by immunoSEQ multiplex PCR, and TCRdb kept only the in-frame ones, dropping some. The sample gives about 230,000 clones, 83% of which show up once; roughly 5% is in the top ten. Sequencing was performed on peripheral blood. These receptor sequences come from a man older than 75 with acute or convalescent COVID-19. The CDR3 runs from the conserved cysteine through the conserved F or W. D genes are given only for firm matches. For some rows the clone size is stated as once, few or many, or as a class when expanded; others skip it.

j_call clone_size d_call v_call cdr3_length cdr3_aa cdr3_nt
TRBJ2-7 NA TRBD1 TRBV27 20 CASSSRTGTGAVGGSYEQYF TGTGCCAGCAGTTCCCGAACCGGGACAGGGGCTGTCGGGGGCTCCTACGAGCAGTACTTC
TRBJ2-1 NA TRBD2 TRBV24-1 14 CATSVSGGFNEQFF TGTGCCACCAGTGTGAGCGGGGGGTTCAATGAGCAGTTCTTC
TRBJ1-2 few NA TRBV6-6 14 CASSYSGGDYGYTF TGTGCCAGCAGTTACTCGGGAGGCGACTATGGCTACACCTTC
TRBJ1-5 NA NA TRBV10-3 15 CAISESGTLNQPQHF TGTGCCATCAGTGAGTCGGGGACACTCAATCAGCCCCAGCATTTT
TRBJ2-7 NA NA TRBV6-5 15 CASSYSGTSDHEQYF TGTGCCAGCAGTTACTCTGGGACAAGTGACCACGAGCAGTACTTC
TRBJ2-6 NA NA TRBV5-5 15 CASKSRDSGANVLTF TGTGCCAGCAAATCGAGGGATTCTGGGGCCAACGTCCTGACTTTC
TRBJ1-6 once NA TRBV19 14 CASSPVVYNSPLHF TGTGCCAGTAGCCCGGTGGTCTATAATTCACCCCTCCACTTT
TRBJ2-7 NA NA TRBV5-5 17 CASSLVASRQRSYEQYF TGTGCCAGCAGCTTGGTTGCTAGCCGTCAACGGTCCTACGAGCAGTACTTC
TRBJ2-2 NA TRBD2 TRBV5-4 16 CASSSSGGDNTGELFF TGTGCCAGCAGTTCGAGCGGGGGGGACAACACCGGGGAGCTGTTTTTT
TRBJ2-3 NA NA TRBV7-2 16 CASSLDQAGNTDTQYF TGTGCCAGCAGCTTAGATCAAGCGGGTAACACAGATACGCAGTATTTT
TRBJ1-6 NA NA TRBV6-1 13 CASSERETTPLHF TGTGCCAGCAGTGAACGGGAGACTACACCCCTCCACTTT
TRBJ2-7 NA NA TRBV19 13 CASSIEQYYEQYF TGTGCCAGTAGTATAGAACAGTACTACGAGCAGTACTTC
TRBJ2-4 NA NA TRBV2 14 CASSTSGPKNIQYF TGTGCCAGCAGTACGAGCGGGCCGAAAAACATTCAGTACTTC
TRBJ2-7 NA NA TRBV23-1 13 CASSWTILYEQYF TGCGCCAGCAGCTGGACAATCCTCTACGAGCAGTACTTC
TRBJ2-7 NA TRBD1 TRBV7-8 15 CASSLGAGGSYEQYF TGTGCCAGCAGCTTAGGGGCAGGGGGCTCCTACGAGCAGTACTTC
TRBJ2-1 NA TRBD2 TRBV29-1 18 CSVEDWWISGSSYNEQFF TGCAGCGTTGAAGATTGGTGGATTAGCGGGAGCTCCTACAATGAGCAGTTCTTC
TRBJ2-1 NA NA TRBV5-1 15 CASSLAGSSYNEQFF TGCGCCAGCAGCTTGGCGGGAAGCTCCTACAATGAGCAGTTCTTC
TRBJ2-7 NA TRBD1 TRBV18 14 CASSPGTGPYEQYF TGTGCCAGCTCCCCCGGGACAGGGCCGTACGAGCAGTACTTC
TRBJ1-2 NA TRBD1 TRBV28 15 CASSFPGQGTYGYTF TGTGCCAGCAGTTTTCCCGGACAGGGGACCTATGGCTACACCTTC
TRBJ2-7 once TRBD1 TRBV19 15 CASSIAGTGLYEQYF TGTGCCAGTAGTATAGCAGGGACAGGGCTCTACGAGCAGTACTTC
TRBJ2-1 NA NA TRBV7-2 12 CASSLPPGEQFF TGTGCCAGCAGCCTACCCCCGGGTGAGCAGTTCTTC
TRBJ1-6 once NA TRBV6-5 15 CASSYSRLGNSPLHF TGTGCCAGCAGTTACTCGAGGCTTGGTAATTCACCCCTCCACTTT
TRBJ1-4 NA NA TRBV6-5 15 CASSPSGATNEKLFF TGTGCCAGCAGTCCCTCGGGTGCAACTAATGAAAAACTGTTTTTT
TRBJ2-1 few NA TRBV5-1 15 CASSILASSYNEQFF TGCGCCAGCAGCATCCTAGCGAGCTCCTACAATGAGCAGTTCTTC
TRBJ2-1 NA NA TRBV27 16 CASRLLAGTSYNEQFF TGTGCCAGCAGACTTCTCGCCGGTACCTCCTACAATGAGCAGTTCTTC
TRBJ2-7 NA TRBD2 TRBV7-8 17 CASSFTSGTSGRYEQYF TGTGCCAGCAGCTTTACCTCGGGGACTAGCGGGAGATACGAGCAGTACTTC
TRBJ2-4 NA TRBD2 TRBV24-1 16 CATSDTTSGGVSIQYF TGTGCCACCAGTGACACGACTAGCGGGGGGGTAAGCATTCAGTACTTC
TRBJ2-1 NA TRBD2 TRBV2 12 CASSWGGNEQFF TGTGCCAGCAGTTGGGGGGGGAATGAGCAGTTCTTC
TRBJ1-5 NA TRBD1 TRBV10-3 13 CAISDDRDQPQHF TGTGCCATCAGTGATGACAGGGATCAGCCCCAGCATTTT
TRBJ2-5 NA TRBD2 TRBV7-2 15 CASSFGTSGKETQYF TGTGCCAGCAGCTTCGGCACTAGCGGAAAAGAGACCCAGTACTTC
TRBJ2-5 few NA TRBV9 15 CASSPREGSWETQYF TGTGCCAGCAGCCCCCGGGAAGGTAGCTGGGAGACCCAGTACTTC
TRBJ2-6 NA TRBD1 TRBV3-1/TRBV3-2 16 CASTGQASAGANVLTF TGTGCCAGTACCGGACAGGCCTCGGCTGGGGCCAACGTCCTGACTTTC
TRBJ2-7 few NA TRBV15 12 CATSQDRYEQYF TGTGCCACCAGCCAAGACAGATACGAGCAGTACTTC
TRBJ2-6 once NA TRBV28 15 CASSTRVSGANVLTF TGTGCCAGCAGCACCAGGGTCTCTGGGGCCAACGTCCTGACTTTC
TRBJ2-4 NA NA TRBV2 15 CASRQVGRAKNIQYF TGTGCCAGCAGGCAGGTGGGGAGGGCCAAAAACATTCAGTACTTC
TRBJ2-7 NA TRBD2 TRBV11-2 16 CASSLTLAGLNEEQYF TGTGCCAGCAGCCTAACCCTAGCGGGATTAAATGAAGAGCAGTACTTC
TRBJ1-5 NA TRBD1 TRBV6-6 14 CASRTGSPDQPQHF TGTGCCAGCAGGACAGGGAGTCCGGATCAGCCCCAGCATTTT
TRBJ1-4 once NA TRBV28 15 CASSLRTVSNEKLFF TGTGCCAGCAGCCTCCGGACAGTCTCTAATGAAAAACTGTTTTTT
TRBJ2-3 NA TRBD2 TRBV24-1 16 CATSDTLAGGGDTQYF TGTGCCACCAGTGATACGCTAGCGGGAGGAGGGGATACGCAGTATTTT
TRBJ1-4 NA TRBD1 TRBV5-1 17 CASSVDRGRFANEKLFF TGCGCCAGCAGCGTCGACAGGGGGCGGTTTGCTAATGAAAAACTGTTTTTT
TRBJ2-2 NA NA TRBV12-3/TRBV12-4 12 CASSLVAGELFF TGTGCCAGCAGTTTGGTAGCCGGGGAGCTGTTTTTT
TRBJ1-2 few TRBD1 TRBV28 14 CASRPRGQGDGYTF TGTGCCAGCAGGCCCCGGGGACAGGGTGATGGCTACACCTTC
TRBJ2-7 NA TRBD1 TRBV28 14 CASTPGTAPYEQYF TGTGCCAGTACACCCGGGACAGCTCCCTACGAGCAGTACTTC
TRBJ2-1 few NA TRBV7-6 14 CASSLGGVGNEQFF TGTGCCAGCAGCCTAGGGGGAGTAGGCAATGAGCAGTTCTTC
TRBJ2-3 NA TRBD1 TRBV24-1 16 CATSDSGQGLTDTQYF TGTGCCACCAGTGATTCGGGACAGGGCCTCACAGATACGCAGTATTTT
TRBJ2-1 once NA TRBV6-5 15 CASSFFLGESNEQFF TGTGCCAGCAGTTTTTTTTTAGGGGAATCCAATGAGCAGTTCTTC
TRBJ1-2 NA TRBD1 TRBV19 12 CATGDRAKGYTF TGTGCCACTGGCGACAGGGCTAAGGGCTACACCTTC
TRBJ2-7 NA NA TRBV28 13 CASSLLTPYEQYF TGTGCCAGCAGCCTACTTACCCCCTACGAGCAGTACTTC
TRBJ1-3 NA TRBD1 TRBV3-1/TRBV3-2 16 CASSLGTGKEGNTIYF TGTGCCAGCAGCCTAGGGACAGGGAAGGAGGGAAACACCATATATTTT
TRBJ2-3 NA TRBD2 TRBV5-1 17 CASSLPGLAGSTDTQYF TGCGCCAGCAGCTTACCGGGACTAGCGGGGAGCACAGATACGCAGTATTTT
TRBJ2-3 NA NA TRBV2 15 CASRGDRYSTDTQYF TGTGCCAGCAGGGGTGACAGGTACAGCACAGATACGCAGTATTTT
TRBJ2-3 once NA TRBV11-2 13 CASSFGDTDTQYF TGTGCCAGCAGCTTCGGGGACACAGATACGCAGTATTTT
TRBJ1-6 NA NA TRBV3-1/TRBV3-2 14 CASSQGGGNSPLHF TGTGCCAGCAGCCAAGGGGGCGGTAATTCACCCCTCCACTTT
TRBJ2-5 NA TRBD2 TRBV19 17 CASSGTKAGGARETQYF TGTGCCAGTAGCGGAACCAAAGCGGGGGGAGCAAGAGAGACCCAGTACTTC